Listed here are 14 T cell receptor beta chains from one sample, sequenced in a study of cytomegalovirus exposure and HLA in healthy donors. Amplification used 60 Vbeta primers and 13 Jbeta primers. Sequencing was performed with immunoSEQ multiplex PCR; in TCRdb, only in-frame clones are kept and a portion is missing. The sample includes approximately 190,000 clones, 75% to 90% of them seen just once. The sample consisted of PBMCs. The source is a woman aged 18-30 years in good health and CMV-seronegative.

The V and J genes are TRBV7-9 and TRBJ2-2, with D perhaps matching TRBD1 (6 bases). In germline, CDR1 is SEHNR, CDR2 FQNEAQ (reference sequence). This CDR3 has 14 residues. Trimming pared 4 bases from V and 1 base from J, leaving 7 bases between. CDR3 in amino acids: CASSSDRNTGELFF. The CDR3 DNA sequence: TGTGCCAGCAGCTCGGACAGGAACACCGGGGAGCTGTTTTTT.

V usage is TRBV5-1 and J usage is TRBJ2-7; weak D call: TRBD2 (5 bases). The V gene's germline CDR1 is SGHRS and CDR2 YFSETQ. V lost 4 bases to trimming and J lost 0 bases, with 8 bases between them. CDR3 length equals 13 residues. CDR3 in amino acids: CASSQDFSYEQYF. Written as DNA, the CDR3 is TGCGCCAGCAGCCAGGACTTCTCCTACGAGCAGTACTTC.

J is TRBJ2-7 and V is TRBV4-2; tentatively, D is TRBD2 (6 bases). CDR1 LGHNA and CDR2 YNFKEQ come from the germline V gene. This CDR3 spans 14 amino acids. Trimming removed 3 bases at V and 3 bases at J, with 12 bases between. DNA for the CDR3: TGTGCCAGCAGCCATCACGGGGAGGTCTACGAGCAGTACTTC. Residues: CASSHHGEVYEQYF.

The chain links TRBV9 to TRBJ2-7, with D perhaps matching TRBD2 (6 bases). V was clipped by 4 bases and J by 0 bases, with 14 bases between them. The germline V gene encodes CDR1 SGDLS and CDR2 YYNGEE. The CDR3 is 15 residues long. The CDR3 sequence is CASSLGPGDSYEQYF. In DNA form, the CDR3 reads TGTGCCAGCAGCCTCGGGCCGGGGGACTCCTACGAGCAGTACTTC. The full variable domain, completed using reference TRBV9 and TRBJ2-7, is DSGVTQTPKHLITATGQRVTLRCSPRSGDLSVYWYQQSLDQGLQFLIQYYNGEERAKGNILERFSAQQFPDLHSELNLSSLELGDSALYFCASSLGPGDSYEQYFGPGTRLTVT.

The gene calls are TRBV6-5 and TRBJ1-6; D gene uncertain. This CDR3 region has 13 residues. Per the germline V gene, CDR1 is MNHEY and CDR2 is SVGAGI. V was shortened by 6 bases and J by 0 bases, with 3 bases between the two germline ends. The CDR3 sequence: CASRSSYNSPLHF. CDR3 nucleotide sequence: TGTGCCAGCAGGAGCTCCTATAATTCACCCCTCCACTTT.

The chain carries TRBV5-1 and TRBJ2-1; TRBD2 matches at 7 bases. Germline V lookup: CDR1 SGHRS, CDR2 YFSETQ. CDR3 length equals 15 residues. V dropped 2 bases and J dropped 0; count of bases not matched to a gene: 2. CDR3 DNA sequence: TGCGCCAGCAGCTTTGGGGGGGACTCCTACAATGAGCAGTTCTTC. The encoded protein is CASSFGGDSYNEQFF.

The chain joins TRBV6-5 to TRBJ1-1; D is ambiguous. This CDR3 spans 14 amino acids. Deletions cut 6 bases from V and 5 bases from J, with 16 bases between. The germline CDR1 and CDR2 sequences are MNHEY and SVGAGI. The CDR3 spells CASSSQAGGTEAFF. The CDR3 DNA follows: TGTGCCAGCAGCTCCCAGGCTGGCGGGACTGAAGCTTTCTTT.

The table lists this clone with a few counts. The CDR3 protein is CASSYRTGDQPQHF. The CDR3, as DNA: TGTGCCAGCAGTTACCGCACAGGGGATCAGCCCCAGCATTTT. The chain joins TRBV6-5 to TRBJ1-5, with 7 bases aligning to TRBD1. Germline trimming cut 2 bases from V and 5 bases from J; bases unmatched to any gene: 3. Germline CDR1 is MNHEY and CDR2 is SVGAGI. CDR3 length equals 14 residues.

The chain uses TRBV6-6 and TRBJ2-7; the match to TRBD2 covers 10 bases. After removal of 6 bases from V and 7 bases from J, the junction contained 9 bases not matched to a gene. This CDR3 has 14 residues. The germline CDR1 and CDR2 sequences are MNHNY and SVGAGI (reference sequence). The CDR3 bases are TGTGCCAGCAGAAGAGCGGGAGGGCCGGAAGAGCAGTACTTC. This gives the protein CASRRAGGPEEQYF.

The chain has TRBV15 and TRBJ2-7; D is unclear. The CDR3 runs 13 residues. V gave up 0 bases and J gave up 3 bases, with 6 bases separating them. CDR1 and CDR2 (germline): LNHNV, YYDKDF (reference sequence). CDR3 bases: TGTGCCACCAGCAGAGACCCGGGCTACGAGCAGTACTTC. Amino acid sequence: CATSRDPGYEQYF. Drawing the rest from reference TRBV15 and TRBJ2-7, the complete variable domain is DAMVIQNPRYQVTQFGKPVTLSCSQTLNHNVMYWYQQKSSQAPKLLFHYYDKDFNNEADTPDNFQSRRPNTSFCFLDIRSPGLGDTAMYLCATSRDPGYEQYFGPGTRLTVT.

This chain joins TRBV6-1 and TRBJ2-7; 8 bases agree with TRBD2. The CDR3 totals 14 residues. Germline values: CDR1 MNHNS, CDR2 SASEGT. The V gene end was trimmed by 3 bases and the J gene end by 1 base; junction bases not matched to a gene: 2. As DNA, the CDR3 is TGTGCCAGCAGTGATAGCGGGGCTTCCTACGAGCAGTACTTC. Amino acids: CASSDSGASYEQYF.

The chain combines TRBV28 with TRBJ2-3; 10 bases line up with TRBD2. The CDR3 consists of 20 residues. V was clipped by 4 bases and J by 0 bases; unmatched bases: 16. Looked up from germline, CDR1 is MDHEN and CDR2 is SYDVKM. CDR3 bases: TGTGCCAGCAGTTCCCCCCCCCAGCGGGAGGGCCCCGCTAGCACAGATACGCAGTATTTT. It translates to CASSSPPQREGPASTDTQYF.

This chain connects TRBV6-4 to TRBJ2-3, with 9 bases fitting TRBD1. V trimming: 5 bases; J trimming: 2 bases; junction bases outside the gene matches: 8. The germline gives CDR1 MRHNA, CDR2 SNTAGT. The CDR3 consists of 16 residues. The CDR3 loop reads CASSPEGQGYTDTQYF. The CDR3 DNA is TGTGCCAGCAGTCCGGAGGGACAGGGATACACAGATACGCAGTATTTT.

The chain couples TRBV27 to TRBJ2-2, with 7 positions matching TRBD1. Germline CDR1 is MNHEY and CDR2 is SMNVEV (reference sequence). After removal of 8 bases from V and 7 bases from J, the junction contained 13 bases not matched to a gene. The CDR3 is 15 residues long. In nucleotides, the CDR3 is TGTGCCAGCCATTGGGGACAGAGAACGAACGGGGAGCTGTTTTTT. This encodes CASHWGQRTNGELFF.